A selection of T cell receptor beta chains follows, all from one sample in a study of beta chain features in type 1 diabetes. The table came from immunoSEQ multiplex PCR; TCRdb's copy has only in-frame clones and leaves some out. The sample has a few hundred thousand clones; approximately 20% are singletons. The sample consisted of naive CD4+ T cells from blood. The receptors were gathered from a middle-aged woman with type 1 diabetes. Each CDR3 is given with its conserved first and last residue.

v_gene	j_gene	len	CDR3aa
TRBV19	TRBJ1-5	16	CASSIETGASNQPQHF
TRBV10-3	TRBJ1-3	15	CAIGQGSGTGNTIYF
TRBV7-2	TRBJ2-7	13	CASSSLRGDEQYF
TRBV18	TRBJ1-1	11	CASSQNTEAFF
TRBV9	TRBJ2-3	14	CASSVSGQGDTQYF
TRBV6-5	TRBJ2-1	16	CASSSFSGSSYNEQFF
TRBV10-3	TRBJ2-7	14	CAISEEGGSYEQYF
TRBV13	TRBJ2-7	15	CASSLASGLSYEQYF
TRBV6-5	TRBJ1-2	12	CASGDRVYGYTF
TRBV4-2	TRBJ1-2	15	CASSPGREVDYGYTF
TRBV7-3	TRBJ2-3	14	CASSLTGGLDTQYF
TRBV2	TRBJ1-5	15	CASSEEALVNQPQHF
TRBV10-3	TRBJ2-1	14	CAISGSGDYNEQFF
TRBV29-1	TRBJ1-2	15	CSVQRSRGPNYGYTF
TRBV30	TRBJ1-1	13	CAWSAGPNTEAFF
TRBV29-1	TRBJ2-7	12	CSVKTASYEQYF
TRBV9	TRBJ2-1	15	CASSVAAGRDNEQFF
TRBV7-8	TRBJ2-2	15	CASSLRGRNTGELFF